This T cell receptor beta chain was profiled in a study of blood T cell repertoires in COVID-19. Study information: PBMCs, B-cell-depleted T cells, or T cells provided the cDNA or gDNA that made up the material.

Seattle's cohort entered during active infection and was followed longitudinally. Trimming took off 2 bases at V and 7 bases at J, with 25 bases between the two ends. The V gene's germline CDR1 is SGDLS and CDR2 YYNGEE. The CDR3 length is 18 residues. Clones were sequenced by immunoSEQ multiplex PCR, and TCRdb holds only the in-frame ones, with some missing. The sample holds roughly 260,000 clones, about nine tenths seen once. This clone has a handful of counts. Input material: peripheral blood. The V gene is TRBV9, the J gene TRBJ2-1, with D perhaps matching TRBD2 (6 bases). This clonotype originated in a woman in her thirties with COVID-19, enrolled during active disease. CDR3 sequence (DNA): TGTGCCAGCAGCGTCTCTCATTCGTTAGCGGTACTTTATAATGAGCAGTTCTTC. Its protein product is CASSVSHSLAVLYNEQFF.